This entry lists 29 T cell receptor beta chains sequenced from one sample in a study of naive and memory T cell subsets. An equimolar mix of two oligonucleotides served as the beta constant-region primer for TRBC1 and TRBC2. TCRdb itself ran the UMI-ligation and nested PCR reads through MiXCR, one entry per CDR3 protein. Of 150,000 or so distinct CDR3 sequences listed, about 15% were seen once; the top ten hold just over 0.14%. The sequenced material came from naive CD4+ T cells from blood. The receptor set was obtained from a human donor in good health.

This clonotype was seen a handful of times. This rearrangement joins TRBV3-1 to TRBJ2-5; 9 bases match TRBD2. In germline, CDR1 is LGHDT, CDR2 YNNKEL (reference sequence). The CDR3 sequence is 15 residues long. V lost 3 bases to trimming and J lost 4 bases; unmatched junction nucleotides: 6. CDR3 nucleotides: TGTGCCAGCAGCCACCCCCAGACTAGCGGAGAGACCCAGTACTTC. Protein product: CASSHPQTSGETQYF.

This clonotype was counted only a few times. The chain couples TRBV7-9 to TRBJ1-1, with D perhaps matching TRBD1 (5 bases). Per germline, CDR1 SEHNR and CDR2 FQNEAQ (reference sequence). The CDR3 contains 12 residues. V gave up 4 bases and J gave up 7 bases, with 10 bases separating them. In DNA, the CDR3 is TGTGCCAGCAGCTGGGGCGACAGTGAAGCTTTCTTT. This translates into CASSWGDSEAFF.

This clonotype was counted only a few times. The V and J genes are TRBV4-1 and TRBJ2-3; D perhaps matches TRBD1 (5 bases). With 6 bases removed from V and 4 bases from J, the gap between germline ends came to 11 bases. Germline V CDR1 and CDR2: MGHRA, YSYEKL. The CDR3 sequence is 13 residues long. The CDR3 DNA follows: TGCGCCAGCAGGCAGGGTCCGTCAGATACGCAGTATTTT. Amino acids: CASRQGPSDTQYF.

In its sample, this clonotype was seen many times. This rearrangement joins TRBV7-2 to TRBJ2-1; D unclear. V dropped 2 bases and J dropped 1 base, with 6 bases sitting between them. Looked up from germline, CDR1 is SGHTA and CDR2 is FQGNSA. The CDR3 has 14 residues. CDR3 sequence: CASSLRSSYNEQFF. The CDR3 nucleotides are TGTGCCAGCAGCTTAAGGTCTTCCTACAATGAGCAGTTCTTC.

This clonotype appeared many times. In nucleotides, the CDR3 is TGTGCCAGCAGCTCCTACCCGAGTCTCGCTGGGGCCAACGTCCTGACTTTC. This codes for CASSSYPSLAGANVLTF. The genes are TRBV12-3 or TRBV12-4 and TRBJ2-6; D remains ambiguous. Trimming removed 6 bases at V and 2 bases at J, with 17 bases between. The CDR3 spans 17 residues.

This clonotype was found a few times. This rearrangement joins TRBV18 to TRBJ2-3; D ambiguous. Germline V lookup: CDR1 KGHSH, CDR2 LQKENI. The CDR3 has 14 amino acids. Trimming cost V 3 bases and J 3 bases, with 10 bases left between them. CDR3 bases: TGTGCCAGCTCACCCATCGCTATGACAGATACGCAGTATTTT. Translating gives CASSPIAMTDTQYF.

This clonotype has a count of ten or more. The chain links TRBV18 to TRBJ1-6; D may be TRBD1 (5 bases). V dropped 4 bases and J dropped 7 bases, with 8 bases sitting between them. The CDR3 has 13 amino acids. Germline CDR1 and CDR2: KGHSH and LQKENI. This chain's CDR3 is CASSQGLNSPLHF. As DNA, the CDR3 is TGTGCCAGCTCACAGGGACTGAATTCACCCCTCCACTTT.

The V and J genes are TRBV4-2 and TRBJ2-7; D not resolved. Germline V gene lookup returns CDR1 LGHNA and CDR2 YNFKEQ. The CDR3 totals 14 residues. Trimming pared 3 bases from V and 2 bases from J, leaving 11 bases between. CDR3 amino acids: CASSHGSPTYEQYF. The CDR3 DNA follows: TGTGCCAGCAGCCATGGAAGTCCCACCTACGAGCAGTACTTC.

V and J are TRBV28 and TRBJ2-7; TRBD1 is a possible D gene (8 bases). V shed 1 base and J shed 3 bases, with 16 bases lying between them. Germline CDR1 and CDR2: MDHEN and SYDVKM. The CDR3 has 16 amino acids. The CDR3 here is CASSLSVQGGIYEQYF. The CDR3 region has the DNA TGTGCCAGCAGTTTATCCGTACAGGGGGGGATCTACGAGCAGTACTTC.

This clonotype was detected only a few times. The chain recombines TRBV15 with TRBJ2-7; 10 nucleotides agree with TRBD1. With V trimmed by 3 bases and J by 1 base, 6 bases remained unmatched. Per germline, CDR1 LNHNV and CDR2 YYDKDF (reference sequence). CDR3 length: 16 residues. CDR3 sequence: CATSSKPGQGSYEQYF. The DNA of the CDR3 is TGTGCCACCAGCAGCAAACCGGGACAGGGGTCCTACGAGCAGTACTTC.

This clonotype was detected a few times. CDR3 residues: CASRDSSSGANVLTF. The CDR3 DNA reads as TGTGCCAGCCGGGACAGTAGCTCTGGGGCCAACGTCCTGACTTTC. The J gene is TRBJ2-6, the V gene TRBV2, with 7 bases that match TRBD1. The CDR3 is 15 amino acids. J gave up 0 bases and V 8 bases, and 4 bases lay outside the gene matches. Germline V gene data show CDR1 as SNHLY and CDR2 as FYNNEI.

The rearrangement uses TRBV27 and TRBJ2-3; the D gene is possibly TRBD1 (6 bases). CDR1 and CDR2 (germline): MNHEY, SMNVEV (reference sequence). The germline V and J ends were trimmed by 8 bases and 2 bases, with 17 bases remaining between them. The CDR3 loop spans 15 amino acids. CDR3 sequence: CASARDIGYTDTQYF. The CDR3 DNA reads TGTGCCAGCGCCCGGGACATCGGATACACAGATACGCAGTATTTT.

The V call is TRBV2, the J call TRBJ2-7, with a possible D match to TRBD2 (5 bases). The germline CDR1 and CDR2 sequences are SNHLY and FYNNEI. Trimming removed 7 bases from V and 3 bases from J, with 10 bases in between. The CDR3 spans 12 residues. The CDR3 protein is CASKLRDYEQYF. As DNA, the CDR3 is TGTGCCAGCAAACTTCGGGACTACGAGCAGTACTTC.

This clonotype was seen a handful of times. The rearrangement uses TRBV21-1 and TRBJ2-5. TRBV21-1 is a pseudogene locus. The CDR3 is made up of 17 amino acids. The CDR3 DNA follows: TGTGCCAGCAGCGCTGATCCAGCACCGGAGTACCAAGAGACCCAGTACTTC. This codes for CASSADPAPEYQETQYF.

This chain connects TRBV3-1 to TRBJ2-1, with TRBD1 identical over 7 bases. Germline trimming cut 10 bases from V and 4 bases from J; bases unmatched to any gene: 13. CDR3 length: 15 residues. The V gene's germline CDR1 is LGHDT and CDR2 YNNKEL (reference sequence). The CDR3 DNA follows: TGTGCCACCGGGGTCAGACAGGGAATGTACAATGAGCAGTTCTTC. Its protein product is CATGVRQGMYNEQFF.

This clonotype was observed a handful of times. V usage is TRBV29-1 and J usage is TRBJ2-2, with TRBD2 identical over 8 bases. The CDR3 length is 15 residues. The junction had 9 bases not matched to a gene; V was cut back by 7 bases and J by 2 bases. Looked up from germline, CDR1 is SQVTM and CDR2 is ANQGSEA. CDR3 nucleotides: TGCAGCGCCAGCCCCTTAGCGGGAAACACCGGGGAGCTGTTTTTT. Translated, it gives CSASPLAGNTGELFF.

This clonotype was recorded at least ten times. The chain has TRBV11-2 and TRBJ2-1, with D unresolved. CDR1 is SGHAT, CDR2 FQNNGV, per germline. The V end was cut by 0 bases, the J end by 0 bases, with 12 bases between. The CDR3 covers 17 residues. In DNA form, the CDR3 reads TGTGCCAGCAGCTTAGACCACCGGCGCCTCTCCTACAATGAGCAGTTCTTC. Its translation: CASSLDHRRLSYNEQFF.

The chain combines TRBV20-1 with TRBJ2-3; TRBD2 aligns across 8 bases. Unmatched junction bases numbered 0, after V lost 1 base and J lost 0 bases. There are 14 residues in the CDR3. Germline V gives CDR1 DFQATT, CDR2 SNEGSKA (reference sequence). The CDR3 spells CSARVAGSTDTQYF. The CDR3 DNA is TGCAGTGCTAGAGTAGCGGGGAGCACAGATACGCAGTATTTT.

This clonotype appeared many times. The gene calls are TRBV4-1 and TRBJ2-7; 7 nucleotides line up with TRBD1. Per the germline V gene, CDR1 is MGHRA and CDR2 is YSYEKL. The CDR3 totals 16 residues. V shed 0 bases and J 5 bases; nucleotides not matched to a gene: 10. DNA of the CDR3: TGCGCCAGCAGCCAAGACGTTGTGACAGGGTGGAACGAGCAGTACTTC. It specifies CASSQDVVTGWNEQYF.

V usage is TRBV28 and J usage is TRBJ2-4, with TRBD1 matching over 8 bases. Trimming took 7 bases from V and 2 from J; bases not matched to a gene: 7. CDR3 length: 15 residues. Per germline, CDR1 MDHEN and CDR2 SYDVKM. The CDR3 loop reads CASISQGASKNIQYF. Written as DNA, the CDR3 is TGTGCCAGCATATCCCAGGGGGCGTCCAAAAACATTCAGTACTTC.

V is TRBV7-2 and J is TRBJ2-5, with D possibly being TRBD1 or TRBD2 (7 bases each). The CDR3 covers 13 residues. The V gene lost 6 bases and the J gene lost 7 bases, with 15 bases spanning the gap. In germline, CDR1 is SGHTA, CDR2 FQGNSA. The CDR3 loop is CASSFDREGTQYF. CDR3 in DNA: TGTGCCAGCAGTTTCGACAGGGAGGGGACCCAGTACTTC. Drawing the rest from reference TRBV7-2 and TRBJ2-5, the complete variable domain is GAGVSQSPSNKVTEKGKDVELRCDPISGHTALYWYRQSLGQGLEFLIYFQGNSAPDKSGLPSDRFSAERTGGSVSTLTIQRTQQEDSAVYLCASSFDREGTQYFGPGTRLLVL.

This chain links TRBV12-3 or TRBV12-4 with TRBJ2-6, with 9 bases aligning to TRBD2. The CDR3 contains 21 residues. Unmatched junction bases numbered 13, after V lost 1 base and J lost 0 bases. CDR3 nucleotide sequence: TGTGCCAGCAGTTTAGTAAGGCGGGAGGGCCCCCCTCCCTCTGGGGCCAACGTCCTGACTTTC. This translates into CASSLVRREGPPPSGANVLTF.

The table lists this clonotype with many counts. The gene calls are TRBV5-4 and TRBJ2-1; tentatively, D is TRBD1 or TRBD2 (6 bases each). Trimming left V 3 bases short and J 1 base short, with 11 bases between. CDR1 and CDR2 (germline): SGHNT, YYREEE (reference sequence). This CDR3 has 15 amino acids. The CDR3 sequence: CASSSGGGSYNEQFF. DNA of the CDR3: TGTGCCAGCAGCTCTGGAGGGGGATCCTACAATGAGCAGTTCTTC.

This clonotype appeared a few times. V and J are TRBV24-1 and TRBJ2-5, with TRBD1 identical over 7 bases. After removal of 3 bases from V and 5 bases from J, the junction contained 11 bases not matched to a gene. Germline-derived CDR1 and CDR2 are KGHDR and SFDVKD. The CDR3 extends over 16 amino acids. CDR3 residues: CATSDATGTPQETQYF. The DNA of the CDR3 is TGTGCCACCAGTGATGCGACAGGGACCCCCCAGGAGACCCAGTACTTC.

This chain joins TRBV5-1 and TRBJ1-3, with a possible D match to TRBD1 (6 bases). Germline values: CDR1 SGHRS, CDR2 YFSETQ. Trimming took off 1 base at V and 1 base at J, with 12 bases between the two ends. The CDR3 has 16 residues. The CDR3 protein is CASSLTGQGSGNTIYF. CDR3 nucleotides: TGCGCCAGCAGCTTGACAGGGCAAGGTTCTGGAAACACCATATATTTT.

The chain uses TRBV29-1 and TRBJ2-5, with 8 bases lining up with TRBD2. Trimming cost V 6 bases and J 2 bases; bases outside gene matches: 23. This CDR3 comprises 19 residues. Germline loops: CDR1 SQVTM, CDR2 ANQGSEA. The CDR3 region is CSVPRGGPRLAGSQETQYF. In DNA form, the CDR3 reads TGCAGCGTCCCTAGGGGGGGGCCTCGCCTAGCGGGCAGTCAAGAGACCCAGTACTTC.

There are many counts of this clonotype. The CDR3 loop is CASSVGTSGSDTQYF. CDR3 DNA: TGTGCCAGCAGCGTGGGGACTAGCGGGTCAGATACGCAGTATTTT. The chain recombines TRBV12-3 or TRBV12-4 with TRBJ2-3; 12 positions match TRBD2. CDR3 length: 15 residues. V gave up 6 bases and J gave up 4 bases; unmatched junction bases: 5.

The V call is TRBV12-3 or TRBV12-4, the J call TRBJ2-7, with D hard to call. Deletions cut 5 bases from V and 2 bases from J, with 22 bases between. CDR3 length: 17 residues. CDR3 sequence (DNA): TGTGCCAGCAGTCCACCTAATAGCTTGCGGCAGCCCTACGAGCAGTACTTC. Amino acids: CASSPPNSLRQPYEQYF.

This clonotype was counted between two and nine times. V is TRBV7-2 and J is TRBJ1-3, with unresolved D. CDR3 length: 15 amino acids. Germline V lookup: CDR1 SGHTA, CDR2 FQGNSA. V was cut by 5 bases and J by 0 bases, with 11 bases left in between. The CDR3 DNA reads as TGTGCCAGCAGCCCCTTTTCACTCTCTGGAAACACCATATATTTT. Protein sequence: CASSPFSLSGNTIYF.